The 7 T cell receptor beta chains reported below all come from one sample, sequenced in a study of T cells in Graves' hyperthyroidism and ophthalmopathy. Amplification of TCR beta CDR3 regions was performed using RNA transcripts as template. In the first-round RT-PCR of the TCR CDR3, the HTBI primer set was used. MiXCR, run by TCRdb on the multiplex PCR reads, gives a single entry per CDR3 protein. The sample holds approximately 380,000 distinct CDR3 sequences; roughly an eighth are singletons and the top ten take 25% to 30%. Sequencing was performed on blood. Source of these receptors: a man between 50 and 59 years old with Graves' ophthalmopathy.

This clonotype showed up just once. With a much larger clone just one base away, this may be a read error. The V call is TRBV6-5, the J call TRBJ2-1; D is undetermined. The V gene's germline CDR1 is MNHEY and CDR2 SVGAGI. The CDR3 length is 15 residues. CDR3 nucleotides: TGTGCCAGCAGTTACTCAAGGAGCTCCTACAATGAGCAGCTCTTC. This gives the protein CASSYSRSSYNEQLF.

This clonotype was counted only a few times. V gene TRBV15 combines with J gene TRBJ2-3, with 8 bases fitting TRBD1. Trimming at V came to 3 bases and at J to 4 bases, leaving 3 bases not matched to a gene. Looked up from germline, CDR1 is LNHNV and CDR2 is YYDKDF (reference sequence). CDR3 length: 14 amino acids. The CDR3 region has the DNA TGTGCCACCAGCAGTCCAGGGGGCCCAGATACGCAGTATTTT. It yields the protein CATSSPGGPDTQYF.

This clonotype has ten or more counts. The CDR3, as DNA: TGTGCCAGCAGCTGGGGACGTAGGAGCACAGATACGCAGTATTTT. This sequence encodes CASSWGRRSTDTQYF. The chain joins TRBV5-8 to TRBJ2-3, with D possibly called TRBD1 or TRBD2 (5 bases each). Deletions cut 3 bases from V and 0 bases from J, with 11 bases between. The CDR3 loop spans 15 amino acids. Looked up from germline, CDR1 is SGHTS and CDR2 is YDEGEE.

The chain carries TRBV5-1 and TRBJ2-5; D remains unclear. Germline-derived CDR1 and CDR2 are SGHRS and YFSETQ. Trimming cost V 0 bases and J 5 bases, with 17 bases left between them. CDR3 size: 16 residues. The CDR3 DNA reads TGCGCCAGCAGCTTGGCGGGCGTGGAATTGGACGAGACCCAGTACTTC. It codes for CASSLAGVELDETQYF.

This rearrangement joins TRBV12-3 or TRBV12-4 to TRBJ2-5; no firm D call. The CDR3 is 13 amino acids. V was trimmed by 6 bases and J by 2 bases, leaving 10 bases between them. The chain's CDR3 is CASRQTNQETQYF. CDR3 bases: TGTGCCAGCAGACAGACAAATCAAGAGACCCAGTACTTC.

This clonotype was seen many times. The gene calls are TRBV9 and TRBJ2-7; D is ambiguous. V was clipped by 0 bases and J by 2 bases, with 18 bases between them. CDR1 and CDR2 from the germline V gene are SGDLS and YYNGEE. The CDR3 consists of 17 residues. CDR3 DNA sequence: TGTGCCAGCAGCGTAGGGTCACAGAGTCACATCACCTACGAGCAGTACTTC. This encodes CASSVGSQSHITYEQYF.

Remarks on this clonotype: Just one base apart from a much larger clone, this may be a read error. The chain is built from TRBV12-3 or TRBV12-4 and TRBJ1-5, with unresolved D. The CDR3 has 15 amino acids. V shed 2 bases and J shed 3 bases, with 11 bases lying between them. CDR3 amino acids: CASSLSGGDNQPQHF. The CDR3 bases are TGTGCCAGCAGTTTAAGTGGCGGGGACAATCAGCCCCAGCATTTT.